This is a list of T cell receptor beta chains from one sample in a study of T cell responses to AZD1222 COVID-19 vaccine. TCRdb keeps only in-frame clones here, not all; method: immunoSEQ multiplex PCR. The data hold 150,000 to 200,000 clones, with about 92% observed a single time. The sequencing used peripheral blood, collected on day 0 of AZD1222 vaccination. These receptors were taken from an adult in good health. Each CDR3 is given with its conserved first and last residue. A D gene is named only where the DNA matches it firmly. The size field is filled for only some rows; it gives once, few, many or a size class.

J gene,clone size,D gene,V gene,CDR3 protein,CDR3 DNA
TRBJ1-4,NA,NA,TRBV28,CASSSGTPGEKLFF,TGTGCCAGCAGTAGCGGGACGCCGGGGGAAAAACTGTTTTTT
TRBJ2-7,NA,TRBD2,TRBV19,CASSIGVGGPSYEQYF,TGTGCCAGTAGTATAGGAGTGGGAGGGCCTTCCTACGAGCAGTACTTC
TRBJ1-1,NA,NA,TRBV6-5,CASSYGVLNTEAFF,TGTGCCAGCAGTTACGGGGTACTGAACACTGAAGCTTTCTTT
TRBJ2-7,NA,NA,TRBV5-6,CASSLWSPYEQYF,TGTGCCAGCAGCTTGTGGAGCCCCTACGAGCAGTACTTC
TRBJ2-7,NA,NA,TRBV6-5,CASRFGIYEQYF,TGTGCCAGCAGATTTGGTATCTACGAGCAGTACTTC
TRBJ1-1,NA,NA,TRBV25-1,CASSDQRRGYTEAFF,TGTGCCAGCAGTGATCAGAGGAGGGGGTACACTGAAGCTTTCTTT
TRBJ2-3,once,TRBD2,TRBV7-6,CASSPLGLAGKNRADTQYF,TGTGCCAGCAGCCCCCTGGGACTAGCGGGAAAAAACCGGGCAGATACGCAGTATTTT
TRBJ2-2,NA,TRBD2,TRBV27,CASRVLAGGFAGELFF,TGTGCCAGCAGGGTACTAGCGGGAGGTTTCGCCGGGGAGCTGTTTTTT
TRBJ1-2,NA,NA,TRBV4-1,CASSQGVANYGYTF,TGCGCCAGCAGCCAAGGAGTAGCTAACTATGGCTACACCTTC
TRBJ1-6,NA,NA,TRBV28,CASSKTGLNSPLHF,TGTGCCAGCAGTAAAACAGGGCTTAATTCACCCCTCCACTTT